This is a list of T cell receptor beta chains from one sample in a study of T cell changes during pregnancy in multiple sclerosis. Method: immunoSEQ multiplex PCR; TCRdb's copy keeps in-frame clones and lacks some. The sample has 70,000 or so clones; about nine tenths are singletons. The sequences come from CD4+ T cells from peripheral blood mononuclear cells, collected before pregnancy. Every receptor here comes from a female donor with multiple sclerosis, enrolled in a pregnancy study. CDR3s include the opening cysteine and the closing phenylalanine or tryptophan. D genes are given only for firm matches. The size field is filled for only some rows; it gives once, few, many or a size class.

TRBV15	TRBJ2-7	.	.	TGTGCCACCAGCAGATCCGGACAGAGCTCCTCCTACGAGCAGTACTTC	CATSRSGQSSSYEQYF
TRBV18	TRBJ1-2	.	.	TGTGCCAGCTCTCTAACGTCCCGGGAAGTCTCGGGTGGCTACACCTTC	CASSLTSREVSGGYTF
TRBV18	TRBJ2-3	.	TRBD2	TGTGCCAGCTCACCACTAGCGGGGGGGCGTTCAGCAGATACGCAGTATTTT	CASSPLAGGRSADTQYF
TRBV28	TRBJ2-7	.	TRBD1	TGTGCCAGCAGTTTCTCTCTCCGGGACAGGGGGCACGAGCAGTACTTC	CASSFSLRDRGHEQYF
TRBV6-1	TRBJ2-7	.	.	TGTGCCAGCAGTAACTACTACGAGCAGTACTTC	CASSNYYEQYF
TRBV21-1	TRBJ2-2	.	.	TGTGCCAGCAGCAAAGAAGGCGGCAGACAGGGAGTAACCGGGGAGCTGTTTTTT	CASSKEGGRQGVTGELFF
TRBV11-3	TRBJ2-3	.	TRBD2	TGTGCCAGCAGCCCACGACTAGCGGGCCGTACAGATACGCAGTATTTT	CASSPRLAGRTDTQYF
TRBV5-4	TRBJ2-1	.	TRBD2	TGTGCCAGCAGCGTCGGGGGGGCGGGAGAGTGGAACAATGAGCAGTTCTTC	CASSVGGAGEWNNEQFF
TRBV6-5	TRBJ2-7	.	TRBD2	TGTGCCAGCAGTTACCTAGCGGGATCCTACGAGCAGTACTTC	CASSYLAGSYEQYF
TRBV7-9	TRBJ1-4	once	.	TGTGCCAGCAGCCCCCCGGTCGGACTTGCAACTAATGAAAAACTGTTTTTT	CASSPPVGLATNEKLFF
TRBV6-1	TRBJ2-2	.	TRBD2	TGTGCCAGCAGGGGACTAGCGGGGGGGCCCGGGGAGCTGTTTTTT	CASRGLAGGPGELFF
TRBV4-1	TRBJ1-4	.	TRBD1	TGCGCCAGCAGCGACGGACAGGGGGGGGAAAAACTGTTTTTT	CASSDGQGGEKLFF
TRBV14	TRBJ2-5	.	.	TGTGCCAGCAGCCAAGCCTATGAGACCCAGTACTTC	CASSQAYETQYF
TRBV28	TRBJ2-7	.	TRBD1	TGTGCCAGCAGTTTATGGCGCGGACAGGGGGCGTGGGAGCAGTACTTC	CASSLWRGQGAWEQYF
TRBV7-8	TRBJ2-1	.	TRBD1	TGTGCCAGCAGCTTCTCGGGACAGAGCTACAATGAGCAGTTCTTC	CASSFSGQSYNEQFF
TRBV28	TRBJ1-2	once	.	TGTGCCAGCAGTTTCCAGGGTAACTATGGCTACACCTTC	CASSFQGNYGYTF
TRBV18	TRBJ1-5	.	TRBD1	TGTGCCAGCTCGCCGACAGGGATGTTGGGTCAGCCCCAGCATTTT	CASSPTGMLGQPQHF
TRBV30	TRBJ1-1	.	.	TGTGCCTGGAGCCTACAGGGGAACACTGAAGCTTTCTTT	CAWSLQGNTEAFF
TRBV5-6	TRBJ1-2	.	.	TGTGCCAGCAGCCCCCGAGCGACAGTGGGCTACACCTTC	CASSPRATVGYTF
TRBV7-8	TRBJ2-7	.	.	TGTGCCAGCAGCTTAGTGTTAGACAGAGGCGGGCAGTACTTC	CASSLVLDRGGQYF
TRBV18	TRBJ1-2	.	TRBD1	TGTGCCAGCTCACCAGGACAGGGTTATGGCTACACCTTC	CASSPGQGYGYTF
TRBV19	TRBJ1-5	.	.	TGTGCCAGTGGGGTTCCGGGGTACAATCAGCCCCAGCATTTT	CASGVPGYNQPQHF
TRBV9	TRBJ1-1	.	TRBD1	TGTGCCAGCAGCCCCTCCGGACAGGGTTACACTGAAGCTTTCTTT	CASSPSGQGYTEAFF
TRBV14	TRBJ2-3	.	.	TGTGCCAGCAGCCAAGCTGGGGGCTTTGGCACAGATACGCAGTATTTT	CASSQAGGFGTDTQYF
TRBV7-2	TRBJ1-2	.	.	TGTGCCAGCAGCCCTCATCAGGGTGGAAAGGTTGGCTACACCTTC	CASSPHQGGKVGYTF
TRBV30	TRBJ2-5	.	.	TGTGCCTGTTTCGGACAATCAGGCCAAGAGACCCAGTACTTC	CACFGQSGQETQYF
TRBV6-1	TRBJ2-1	.	TRBD2	TGTGCCAGCAGTGGGGGACTAGCGGGATTCTTCACGAATGAGCAGTTCTTC	CASSGGLAGFFTNEQFF
TRBV19	TRBJ1-1	.	.	TGTGCCAGTAGTTTACGGGGTAACACTGAAGCTTTCTTT	CASSLRGNTEAFF
TRBV27	TRBJ1-6	few	TRBD1	TGTGCCAGCAGTTCGGGACAGGGGGCAGGTTCACCCCTCCACTTT	CASSSGQGAGSPLHF
TRBV10-3	TRBJ1-5	.	.	TGTGCCATCAGTGCCCGTGGAACAGGCAATCAGCCCCAGCATTTT	CAISARGTGNQPQHF
TRBV30	TRBJ2-3	.	TRBD2	TGTGCCTGGAGTGTACTCTTAGCGGGAGGAACAGATACGCAGTATTTT	CAWSVLLAGGTDTQYF
TRBV7-2	TRBJ2-7	.	TRBD2	TGTGCCAGCAGCAGTACTAGCGGGGGGGCCTACGAGCAGTACTTC	CASSSTSGGAYEQYF
TRBV19	TRBJ2-5	once	TRBD1	TGTGCCAGTAGTTTTGACAGGGTAGGAATGGAGACCCAGTACTTC	CASSFDRVGMETQYF
TRBV5-1	TRBJ2-1	.	TRBD1	TGCGCCAGCAAGGTCGGGACAGAGGACAATGAGCAGTTCTTC	CASKVGTEDNEQFF
TRBV7-8	TRBJ2-3	.	TRBD2	TGTGCCAGCAGCTTAGTAGCGGGGCCCGTCGGTACGCAGTATTTT	CASSLVAGPVGTQYF
TRBV6-5	TRBJ2-1	.	TRBD2	TGTGCCAGCAGGCCTACTAGCGGGAGAGTTAATGAGCAGTTCTTC	CASRPTSGRVNEQFF
TRBV28	TRBJ2-5	.	.	TGTGCCAGCAGTTTCTCAGGGCAAGCTATGGAGACCCAGTACTTC	CASSFSGQAMETQYF
TRBV6-5	TRBJ2-1	few	.	TGTGCCAGCAGTTATGGGGAAGGGGGTCGGAATGAGCAGTTCTTC	CASSYGEGGRNEQFF
TRBV15	TRBJ2-1	.	.	TGTGCCACCAGCAGACGGGGACATTCCTACAATGAGCAGTTCTTC	CATSRRGHSYNEQFF
TRBV9	TRBJ1-2	.	.	TGTGCCAGCAGCGTAGACCCTCAGGGTACAGTCTATGGCTACACCTTC	CASSVDPQGTVYGYTF
TRBV7-9	TRBJ1-1	.	TRBD1	TGTGCCAGCAGCTTGGGGGCCGGGACAGGTGGGACTGAAGCTTTCTTT	CASSLGAGTGGTEAFF
TRBV28	TRBJ2-7	.	TRBD2	TGTGCCAGCAGTTTGGCCGCTAGCGGCCTCTACGAGCAGTACTTC	CASSLAASGLYEQYF
TRBV28	TRBJ2-4	.	.	TGTGCCAGCAGTTCCCATGGGGGGAACATTCAGTACTTC	CASSSHGGNIQYF
TRBV19	TRBJ2-4	.	TRBD1	TGTGCCAGTAGTCCGCGGGACAGGGGGCCTGGGTACTTC	CASSPRDRGPGYF
TRBV7-9	TRBJ1-5	.	.	TGTGCCAGCAGCTTAGGGGGGGGATACAATCAGCCCCAGCATTTT	CASSLGGGYNQPQHF
TRBV4-1	TRBJ2-3	.	TRBD2	TGCGCCAGCAGCCAGATGAGCGGGAAGCGCACAGATACGCAGTATTTT	CASSQMSGKRTDTQYF
TRBV5-1	TRBJ2-5	.	TRBD2	TGCGCCAGCAGCACCGGGACTAGCGGAGAGACCCAGTACTTC	CASSTGTSGETQYF
TRBV5-5	TRBJ1-4	.	.	TGTGCCAGCAGCTTGGTAGGGGATAATGAAAAACTGTTTTTT	CASSLVGDNEKLFF
TRBV11-3	TRBJ1-6	few	TRBD1	TGTGCCAGCAGCGCCGAGGGACAGGTCGTTTCACCCCTCCACTTT	CASSAEGQVVSPLHF
TRBV5-4	TRBJ2-5	.	.	TGTGCCAGCAGCTTGAAGCAGGGGTCAGGAGAGACCCAGTACTTC	CASSLKQGSGETQYF
TRBV2	TRBJ2-6	.	.	TGTGCCAGCAGCACAGAAGCTGGGGCCAACGTCCTGACTTTC	CASSTEAGANVLTF
TRBV7-2	TRBJ2-3	.	.	TGTGCCAGCAGCCCCACTAGAGCTAGCACAGATACGCAGTATTTT	CASSPTRASTDTQYF
TRBV19	TRBJ2-1	.	.	TGTGCCAGTAGTAAAAGGGGTGTGGGTAGGGCCTACAATGAGCAGTTCTTC	CASSKRGVGRAYNEQFF
TRBV10-3	TRBJ2-7	.	.	TGTGCCATCAGTGAGTCGGGCAGGGAGGCCTACGAGCAGTACTTC	CAISESGREAYEQYF
TRBV18	TRBJ1-1	few	.	TGTGCCAGCTCAGCGGAACTGATGAACACTGAAGCTTTCTTT	CASSAELMNTEAFF
TRBV19	TRBJ2-3	.	TRBD1	TGTGCCAGTAGTGAACCGGGACAGGGAGCAGATACGCAGTATTTT	CASSEPGQGADTQYF
TRBV9	TRBJ1-2	once	.	TGTGCCAGCAGCCAGGACTTTCAGCCCTCCTATGGCTACACCTTC	CASSQDFQPSYGYTF
TRBV7-2	TRBJ2-4	.	TRBD1	TGTGCCAGCAGCTTCGACAGGGGGGAGGTCATTCAGTACTTC	CASSFDRGEVIQYF